These 8 T cell receptor beta chains came from one sample sequenced in a study of a mutant IDH1 vaccine in newly diagnosed glioma. These receptors lack a known antigen. TCRdb's table, derived via immunoSEQ multiplex PCR, lists solely in-frame clones and lacks some. The sample holds 77,000 or so clones, approximately 89% seen once. Time point denoted: week 23, last vaccination. All doses held 300 ug of mutant IDH1 20-mer peptide, with topical imiquimod. The specimen was PBMCs, collected from a glioma patient whose treatment included an IDH1 peptide vaccine. The origin of the receptors is a woman between 50 and 59 years old with glioma.

The sample holds a few counts of this clone. The chain joins TRBV5-1 to TRBJ2-7; TRBD2 aligns across 8 bases. J gave up 4 bases and V 0 bases, and 6 bases lay outside the gene matches. The CDR3 is 15 amino acids. Germline V gene lookup returns CDR1 SGHRS and CDR2 YFSETQ. This CDR3 is CASSLDGRAAYEQYF. CDR3 coding DNA: TGCGCCAGCAGCTTGGACGGGAGGGCGGCATACGAGCAGTACTTC.

The rearrangement links TRBV5-1 to TRBJ2-7; 7 bases align to TRBD1. The CDR3 loop spans 16 amino acids. The ends lost 0 bases at V and 6 bases at J; junction bases unmatched: 12. Germline V CDR1 and CDR2: SGHRS, YFSETQ. CDR3 amino acids: CASSLGQGRSILEQYF. DNA for the CDR3: TGCGCCAGCAGCTTGGGACAGGGAAGATCGATACTCGAGCAGTACTTC.

V is TRBV5-1 and J is TRBJ2-2, with D perhaps TRBD1 or TRBD2 (5 bases each). This CDR3 is built from 14 residues. The germline gives CDR1 SGHRS, CDR2 YFSETQ. Trimming left V 5 bases short and J 2 bases short, with 10 bases between. Written as DNA, the CDR3 is TGCGCCAGCAGACCGGGGCCTAACACCGGGGAGCTGTTTTTT. It specifies CASRPGPNTGELFF.

The chain couples TRBV15 to TRBJ2-4; 9 bases are a match to TRBD1. The germline V gene encodes CDR1 LNHNV and CDR2 YYDKDF (reference sequence). V shed 1 base, J shed 5 bases, and the junction held 6 bases outside the gene matches. The CDR3 runs to 16 residues. The CDR3 nucleotides are TGTGCCACCAGCAGAGTCCCCAGGGACAGGGAAAACATTCAGTACTTC. The encoded protein is CATSRVPRDRENIQYF.

The CDR3 DNA is TGCGCCAGCAGCGAGATGGACTCTGGAAACACCATATATTTT. Protein: CASSEMDSGNTIYF. The chain joins TRBV5-1 to TRBJ1-3; D unclear. This CDR3 spans 14 amino acids. V was shortened by 4 bases and J by 0 bases, with 8 bases between the two germline ends. The V gene's germline CDR1 is SGHRS and CDR2 YFSETQ. The whole variable domain, filled in from reference TRBV5-1 and TRBJ1-3, reads KAGVTQTPRYLIKTRGQQVTLSCSPISGHRSVSWYQQTPGQGLQFLFEYFSETQRNKGNFPGRFSGRQFSNSRSEMNVSTLELGDSALYLCASSEMDSGNTIYFGEGSWLTVV.

The chain combines TRBV5-1 with TRBJ2-1; D is tentatively TRBD1 or TRBD2 (6 bases each). CDR1 is SGHRS and CDR2 is YFSETQ in the germline V gene. This CDR3 region has 16 residues. V was shortened by 1 base and J by 10 bases, with 21 bases between the two germline ends. The CDR3 spells CASSLLGGYSHREQFF. For the CDR3, the DNA is TGCGCCAGCAGCTTGTTAGGGGGGTATTCCCATAGGGAGCAGTTCTTC.

The V gene is TRBV28, the J gene TRBJ2-6; D call uncertain. The CDR3 length is 18 residues. Germline CDR1 MDHEN, CDR2 SYDVKM. With 4 bases removed from V and 0 bases from J, the gap between germline ends came to 16 bases. The CDR3 loop reads CASSSPGGKSSGANVLTF. For the CDR3, the DNA is TGTGCCAGCAGTTCGCCGGGCGGTAAGAGCTCTGGGGCCAACGTCCTGACTTTC.

This rearrangement joins TRBV19 to TRBJ1-2, with 7 bases identical to TRBD1. The germline V gene has CDR1 LNHDA and CDR2 SQIVND (reference sequence). The CDR3 contains 15 residues. Trimming removed 6 bases from V and 8 bases from J; junction bases left unmatched: 15. In nucleotides, the CDR3 is TGTGCCAGTAGCAACACAGGGGAAGATAGCTGGGGCTACACCTTC. Its protein is CASSNTGEDSWGYTF.